This T cell receptor beta chain was recovered during a study of T cell responses to AZD1222 COVID-19 vaccine. On the study more broadly: Second doses were pooled across both intervals (about 4 or about 12 weeks).

On this clone itself: Its antigen is undetermined.

Regarding the study as a whole: Recipients of AZD1222 seropositive at baseline numbered only 6 or 7. Clonal diversity may have been underestimated, and the donors were mostly white British, with more females than males.

The protocol was immunoSEQ multiplex PCR, while the TCRdb copy is restricted to in-frame clones and leaves out a portion. The sample consists of some 180,000 clones, roughly 90% of them appearing once. The germline V gene encodes CDR1 LNHNV and CDR2 YYDKDF (reference sequence). This CDR3 contains 17 residues. V was shortened by 1 base and J by 2 bases, with 17 bases between the two germline ends. This sequence joins TRBV15 and TRBJ1-2; maybe TRBD1 (6 bases). The receptor was derived from an adult in good health. The sequencing used peripheral blood, collected on day 0 of AZD1222 vaccination. This CDR3 reads CATSRALGDTFNYGYTF. CDR3 sequence (DNA): TGTGCCACCAGCAGAGCCTTGGGGGACACCTTCAACTATGGCTACACCTTC. Filled out from reference TRBV15 and TRBJ1-2, the complete variable domain reads DAMVIQNPRYQVTQFGKPVTLSCSQTLNHNVMYWYQQKSSQAPKLLFHYYDKDFNNEADTPDNFQSRRPNTSFCFLDIRSPGLGDTAMYLCATSRALGDTFNYGYTFGSGTRLTVV.